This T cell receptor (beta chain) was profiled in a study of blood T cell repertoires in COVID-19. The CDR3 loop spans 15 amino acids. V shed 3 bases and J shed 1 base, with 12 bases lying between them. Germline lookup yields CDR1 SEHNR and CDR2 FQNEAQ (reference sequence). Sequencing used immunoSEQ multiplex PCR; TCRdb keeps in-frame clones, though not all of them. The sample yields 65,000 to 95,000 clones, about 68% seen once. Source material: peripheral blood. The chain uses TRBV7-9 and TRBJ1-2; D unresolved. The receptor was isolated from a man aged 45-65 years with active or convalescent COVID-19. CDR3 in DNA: TGTGCCAGCAGCTTGTTGGAGGGAGTTAACTATGGCTACACCTTC. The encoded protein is CASSLLEGVNYGYTF.